This T cell receptor (beta chain) was captured by sequencing in a study of cytomegalovirus exposure and HLA in healthy donors. On the study more broadly: Some 85 million unique TCRs, all from HLA-typed donors, were included in an early release of the data. General study findings and limits: It was reported that TCR beta sequences correctly inferred the HLA-A and HLA-B alleles for most subjects. In a later analysis, across HLA loci, associated TCR counts were highest for DRB1, lowest for HLA-C. Researchers reported from a later analysis that most CMV-associated TCR beta chains appeared HLA-restricted.

Worth noting for this clone: Its antigen is as yet unknown.

The V gene end was trimmed by 6 bases and the J gene end by 6 bases; junction bases not matched to a gene: 6. The CDR3 is 13 residues long. Germline CDR1 is MDHEN and CDR2 is SYDVKM. A multiplex PCR was run with 60 Vbeta primers and 13 Jbeta primers. The method was immunoSEQ multiplex PCR; TCRdb's version includes in-frame clones alone and lacks a portion of them. The sample has roughly 140,000 clones, roughly 82% seen once. The rearrangement joins TRBV28 to TRBJ2-7; 9 nucleotides agree with TRBD2. The clonotype comes from a man under 40 in good health and CMV-seropositive. The sample taken for sequencing was PBMCs. The CDR3: CASSYSGRGEQYF. DNA for the CDR3: TGTGCCAGCAGCTATAGCGGGAGAGGCGAGCAGTACTTC.